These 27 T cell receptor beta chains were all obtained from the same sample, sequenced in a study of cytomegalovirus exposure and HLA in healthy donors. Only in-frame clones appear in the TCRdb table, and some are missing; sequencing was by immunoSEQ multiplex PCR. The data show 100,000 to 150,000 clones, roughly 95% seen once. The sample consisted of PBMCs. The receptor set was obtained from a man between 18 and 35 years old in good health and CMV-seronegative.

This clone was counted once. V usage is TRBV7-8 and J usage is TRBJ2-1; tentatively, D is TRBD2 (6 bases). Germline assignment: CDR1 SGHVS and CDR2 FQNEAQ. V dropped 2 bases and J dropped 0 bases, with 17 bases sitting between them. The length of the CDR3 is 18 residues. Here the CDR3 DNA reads TGTGCCAGCAGCTTATGGTTTATGGCGGGAAGCTCCTACAATGAGCAGTTCTTC. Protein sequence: CASSLWFMAGSSYNEQFF.

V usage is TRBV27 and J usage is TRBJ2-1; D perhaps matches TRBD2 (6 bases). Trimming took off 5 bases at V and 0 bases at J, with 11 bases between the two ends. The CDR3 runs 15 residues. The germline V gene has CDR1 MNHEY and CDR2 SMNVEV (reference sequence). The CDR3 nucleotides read TGTGCCAGCAGTGCGGGACGAAGCTCCTACAATGAGCAGTTCTTC. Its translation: CASSAGRSSYNEQFF.

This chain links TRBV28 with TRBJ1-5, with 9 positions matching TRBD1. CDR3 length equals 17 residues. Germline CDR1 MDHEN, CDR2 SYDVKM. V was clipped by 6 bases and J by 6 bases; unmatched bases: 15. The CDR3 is CASRYGGTGTAIQPQHF. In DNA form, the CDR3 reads TGTGCCAGCAGATACGGGGGGACAGGGACGGCTATTCAGCCCCAGCATTTT.

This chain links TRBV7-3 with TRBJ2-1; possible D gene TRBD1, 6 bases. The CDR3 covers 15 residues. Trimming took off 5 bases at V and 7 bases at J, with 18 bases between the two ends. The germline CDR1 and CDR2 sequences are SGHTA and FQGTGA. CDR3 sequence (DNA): TGTGCCAGCAGCCTTGGACAGTGGGATCTAAATGAGCAGTTCTTC. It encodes CASSLGQWDLNEQFF.

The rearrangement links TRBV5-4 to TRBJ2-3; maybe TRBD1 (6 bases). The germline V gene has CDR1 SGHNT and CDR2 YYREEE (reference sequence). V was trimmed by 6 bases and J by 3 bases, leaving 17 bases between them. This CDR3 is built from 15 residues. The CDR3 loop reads CASTLDGTGTDTQYF. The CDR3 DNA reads TGTGCCAGCACCCTGGACGGAACAGGGACAGATACGCAGTATTTT.

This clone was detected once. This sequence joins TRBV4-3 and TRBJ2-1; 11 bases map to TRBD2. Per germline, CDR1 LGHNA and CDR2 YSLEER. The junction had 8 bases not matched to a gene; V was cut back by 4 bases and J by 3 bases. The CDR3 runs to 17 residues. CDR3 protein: CASSLSPGTSGYNEQFF. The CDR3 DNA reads TGCGCCAGCAGCCTTTCTCCCGGGACTAGCGGCTACAATGAGCAGTTCTTC.

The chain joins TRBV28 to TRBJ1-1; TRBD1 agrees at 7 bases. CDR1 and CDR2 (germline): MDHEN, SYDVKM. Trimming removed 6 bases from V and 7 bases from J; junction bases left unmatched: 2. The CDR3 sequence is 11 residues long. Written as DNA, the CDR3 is TGTGCCAGCAGGGGGACAGTTGAAGCTTTCTTT. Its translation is CASRGTVEAFF. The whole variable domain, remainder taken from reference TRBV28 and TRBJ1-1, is DVKVTQSSRYLVKRTGEKVFLECVQDMDHENMFWYRQDPGLGLRLIYFSYDVKMKEKGDIPEGYSVSREKKERFSLILESASTNQTSMYLCASRGTVEAFFGQGTRLTVV.

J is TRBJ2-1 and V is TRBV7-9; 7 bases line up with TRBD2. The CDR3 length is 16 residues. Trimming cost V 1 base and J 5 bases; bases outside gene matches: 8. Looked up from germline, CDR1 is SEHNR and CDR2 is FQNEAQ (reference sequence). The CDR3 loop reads CASSLEKRAGDNEQFF. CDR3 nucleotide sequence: TGTGCCAGCAGCTTAGAGAAGCGGGCGGGAGACAATGAGCAGTTCTTC. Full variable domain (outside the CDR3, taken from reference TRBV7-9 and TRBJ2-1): DTGVSQNPRHKITKRGQNVTFRCDPISEHNRLYWYRQTLGQGPEFLTYFQNEAQLEKSRLLSDRFSAERPKGSFSTLEIQRTEQGDSAMYLCASSLEKRAGDNEQFFGPGTRLTVL.

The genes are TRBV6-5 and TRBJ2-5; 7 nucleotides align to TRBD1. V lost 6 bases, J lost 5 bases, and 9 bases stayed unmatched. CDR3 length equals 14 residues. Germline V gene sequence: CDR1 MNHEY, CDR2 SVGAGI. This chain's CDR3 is CASSLVGGGETQYF. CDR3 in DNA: TGTGCCAGCAGCCTCGTAGGGGGCGGGGAGACCCAGTACTTC.

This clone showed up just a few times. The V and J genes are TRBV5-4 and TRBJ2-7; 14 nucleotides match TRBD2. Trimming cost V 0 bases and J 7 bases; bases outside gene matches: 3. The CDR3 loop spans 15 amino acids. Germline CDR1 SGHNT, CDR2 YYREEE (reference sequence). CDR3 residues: CASSLVGLAGGEQYF. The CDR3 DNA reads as TGTGCCAGCAGCTTGGTAGGACTAGCGGGAGGTGAGCAGTACTTC.

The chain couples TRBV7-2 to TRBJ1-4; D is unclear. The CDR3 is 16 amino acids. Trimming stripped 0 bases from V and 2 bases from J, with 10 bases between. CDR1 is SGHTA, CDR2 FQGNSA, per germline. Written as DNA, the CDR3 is TGTGCCAGCAGCTTAGCAGGGAGGATGACTAATGAAAAACTGTTTTTT. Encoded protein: CASSLAGRMTNEKLFF.

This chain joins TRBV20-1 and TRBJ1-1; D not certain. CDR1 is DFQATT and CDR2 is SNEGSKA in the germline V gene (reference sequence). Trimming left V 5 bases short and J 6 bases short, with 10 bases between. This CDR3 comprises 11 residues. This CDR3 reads CSALTFSEAFF. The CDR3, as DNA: TGCAGTGCTCTGACATTTTCTGAAGCTTTCTTT.

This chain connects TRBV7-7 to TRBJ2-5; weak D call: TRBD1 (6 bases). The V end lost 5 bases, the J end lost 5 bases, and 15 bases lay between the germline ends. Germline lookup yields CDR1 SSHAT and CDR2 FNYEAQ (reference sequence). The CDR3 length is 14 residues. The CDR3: CASSPGHGVETQYF. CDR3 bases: TGTGCCAGCAGCCCGGGACACGGGGTGGAGACCCAGTACTTC.

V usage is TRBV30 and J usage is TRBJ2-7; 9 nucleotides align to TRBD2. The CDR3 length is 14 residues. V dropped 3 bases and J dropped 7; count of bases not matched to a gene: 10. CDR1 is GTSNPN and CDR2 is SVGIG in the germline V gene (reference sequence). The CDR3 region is CAWSGGSGSLEQYF. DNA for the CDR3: TGTGCCTGGAGCGGGGGTAGCGGGAGTTTGGAGCAGTACTTC.

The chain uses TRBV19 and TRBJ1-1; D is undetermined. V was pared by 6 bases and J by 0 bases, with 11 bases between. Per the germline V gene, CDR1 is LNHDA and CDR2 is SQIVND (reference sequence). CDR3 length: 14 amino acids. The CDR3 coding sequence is TGTGCCAGTAGGAGCCCCCGGGTGAACACTGAAGCTTTCTTT. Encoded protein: CASRSPRVNTEAFF.

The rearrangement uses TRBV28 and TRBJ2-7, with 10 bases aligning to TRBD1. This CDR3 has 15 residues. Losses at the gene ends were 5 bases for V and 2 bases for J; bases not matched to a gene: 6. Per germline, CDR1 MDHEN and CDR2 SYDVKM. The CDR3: CASSPGTGVPYEQYF. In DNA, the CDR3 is TGTGCCAGCAGTCCCGGGACAGGGGTCCCCTACGAGCAGTACTTC.

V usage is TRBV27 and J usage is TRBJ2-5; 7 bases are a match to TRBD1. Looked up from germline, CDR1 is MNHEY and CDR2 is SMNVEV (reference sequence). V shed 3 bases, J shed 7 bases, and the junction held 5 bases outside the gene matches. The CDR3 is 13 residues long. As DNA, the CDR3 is TGTGCCAGCAGTTTCGGGACAGTCTCGACCCAGTACTTC. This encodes CASSFGTVSTQYF.

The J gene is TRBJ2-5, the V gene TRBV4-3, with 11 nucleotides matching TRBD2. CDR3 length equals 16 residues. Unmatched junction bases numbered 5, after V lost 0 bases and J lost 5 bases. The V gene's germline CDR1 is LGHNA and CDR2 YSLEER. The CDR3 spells CASSQELAGGSETQYF. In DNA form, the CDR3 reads TGCGCCAGCAGCCAAGAGTTAGCGGGAGGGAGCGAGACCCAGTACTTC.

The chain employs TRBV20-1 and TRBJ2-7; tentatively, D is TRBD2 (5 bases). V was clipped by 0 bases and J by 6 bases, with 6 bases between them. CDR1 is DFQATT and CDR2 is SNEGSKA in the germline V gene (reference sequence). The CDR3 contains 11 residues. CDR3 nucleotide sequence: TGCAGTGCTAGAGATGCGGGCGAGCAGTACTTC. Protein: CSARDAGEQYF.

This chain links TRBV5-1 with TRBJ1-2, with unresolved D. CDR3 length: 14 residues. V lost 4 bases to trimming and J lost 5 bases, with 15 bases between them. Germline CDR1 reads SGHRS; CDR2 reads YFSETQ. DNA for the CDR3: TGCGCCAGCAGCAGCTACCGGGAACAGTATGGCTACACCTTC. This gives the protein CASSSYREQYGYTF.

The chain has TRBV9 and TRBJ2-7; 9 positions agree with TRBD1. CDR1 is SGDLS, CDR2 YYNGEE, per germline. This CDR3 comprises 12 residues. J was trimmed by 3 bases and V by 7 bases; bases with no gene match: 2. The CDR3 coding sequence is TGTGCCAGCGGGGGACAGGGCTACGAGCAGTACTTC. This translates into CASGGQGYEQYF.

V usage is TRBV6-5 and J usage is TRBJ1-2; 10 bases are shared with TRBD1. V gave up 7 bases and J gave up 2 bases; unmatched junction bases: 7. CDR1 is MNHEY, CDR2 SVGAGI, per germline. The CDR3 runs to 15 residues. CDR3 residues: CASNRQGAQNYGYTF. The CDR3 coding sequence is TGTGCCAGCAATCGACAGGGGGCACAAAACTATGGCTACACCTTC.

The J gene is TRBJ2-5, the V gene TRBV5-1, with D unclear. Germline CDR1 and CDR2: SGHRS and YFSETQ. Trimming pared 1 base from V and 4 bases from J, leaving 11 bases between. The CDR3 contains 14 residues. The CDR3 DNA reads TGCGCCAGCAGCTTGAGCACAGAAGGAGAGACCCAGTACTTC. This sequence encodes CASSLSTEGETQYF.

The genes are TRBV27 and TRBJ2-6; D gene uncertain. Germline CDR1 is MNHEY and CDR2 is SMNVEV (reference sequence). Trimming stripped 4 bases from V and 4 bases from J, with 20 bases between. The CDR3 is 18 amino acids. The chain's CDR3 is CASSSSPLGRAGANVLTF. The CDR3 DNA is TGTGCCAGCAGTTCTTCCCCCCTCGGTCGAGCCGGGGCCAACGTCCTGACTTTC. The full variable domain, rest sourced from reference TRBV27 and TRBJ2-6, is EAQVTQNPRYLITVTGKKLTVTCSQNMNHEYMSWYRQDPGLGLRQIYYSMNVEVTDKGDVPEGYKVSRKEKRNFPLILESPSPNQTSLYFCASSSSPLGRAGANVLTFGAGSRLTVL.

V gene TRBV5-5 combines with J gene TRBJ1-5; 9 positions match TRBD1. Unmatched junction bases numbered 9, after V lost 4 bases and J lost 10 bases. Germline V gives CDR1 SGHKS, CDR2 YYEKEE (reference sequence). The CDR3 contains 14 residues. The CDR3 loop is CASSTGTGHTPQHF. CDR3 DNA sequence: TGTGCCAGCAGCACCGGGACAGGGCATACTCCCCAGCATTTT.

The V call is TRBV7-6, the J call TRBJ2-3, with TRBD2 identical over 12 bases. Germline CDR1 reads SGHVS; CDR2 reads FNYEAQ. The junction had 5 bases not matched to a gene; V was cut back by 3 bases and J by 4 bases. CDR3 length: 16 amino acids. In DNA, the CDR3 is TGTGCCAGCAGCTTGTCTAGCGGGAGGGCGGCAGATACGCAGTATTTT. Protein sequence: CASSLSSGRAADTQYF.

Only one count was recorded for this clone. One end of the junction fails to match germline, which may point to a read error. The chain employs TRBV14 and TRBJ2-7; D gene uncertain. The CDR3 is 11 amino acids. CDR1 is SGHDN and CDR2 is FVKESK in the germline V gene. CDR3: CASSRLLETVF. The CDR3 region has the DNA TGTGCCAGCAGCCGCCTACTGGAGACGGTCTTC.